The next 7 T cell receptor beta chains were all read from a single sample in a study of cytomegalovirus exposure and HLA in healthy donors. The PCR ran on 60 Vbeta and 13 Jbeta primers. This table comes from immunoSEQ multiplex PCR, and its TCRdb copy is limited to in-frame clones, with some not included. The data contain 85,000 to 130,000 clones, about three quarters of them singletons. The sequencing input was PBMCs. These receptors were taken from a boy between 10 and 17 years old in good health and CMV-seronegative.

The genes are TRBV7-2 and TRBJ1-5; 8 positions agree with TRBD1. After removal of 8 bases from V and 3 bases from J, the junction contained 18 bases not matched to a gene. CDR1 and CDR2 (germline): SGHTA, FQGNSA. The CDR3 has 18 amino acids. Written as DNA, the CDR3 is TGTGCCAGCCCAAACCGGGGCAGGGGGCGGAGGATCAATCAGCCCCAGCATTTT. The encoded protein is CASPNRGRGRRINQPQHF.

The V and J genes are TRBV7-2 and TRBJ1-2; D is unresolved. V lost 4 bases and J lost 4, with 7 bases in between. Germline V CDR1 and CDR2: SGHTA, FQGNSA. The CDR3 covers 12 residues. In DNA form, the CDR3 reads TGTGCCAGCAGCTCCACCGGCTATGGCTACACCTTC. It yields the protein CASSSTGYGYTF.

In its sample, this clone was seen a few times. The CDR3 here is CASVRESKLRIPFLANYGYTF. The CDR3 nucleotides read TGTGCCAGCGTAAGAGAATCAAAGCTGAGGATACCCTTCCTAGCTAACTATGGCTACACCTTC. The chain joins TRBV14 to TRBJ1-2; D gene ambiguous. Between the trimmed V and J ends, which lost 8 bases and 0 bases, there was a span of 34 bases. Germline V lookup: CDR1 SGHDN, CDR2 FVKESK. The CDR3 covers 21 residues.

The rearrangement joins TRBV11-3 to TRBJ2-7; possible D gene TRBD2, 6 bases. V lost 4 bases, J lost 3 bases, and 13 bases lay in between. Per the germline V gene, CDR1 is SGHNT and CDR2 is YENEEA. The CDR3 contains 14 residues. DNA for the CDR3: TGTGCCAGCAGCTCCCCGGGACTGAGCTACGAGCAGTACTTC. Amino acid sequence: CASSSPGLSYEQYF.

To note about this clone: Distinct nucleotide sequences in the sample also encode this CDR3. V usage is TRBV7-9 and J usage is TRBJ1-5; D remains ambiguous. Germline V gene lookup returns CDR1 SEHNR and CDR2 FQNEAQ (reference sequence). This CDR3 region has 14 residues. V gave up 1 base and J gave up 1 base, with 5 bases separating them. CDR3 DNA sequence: TGTGCCAGCAGCTTAGACTCAAGCAATCAGCCCCAGCATTTT. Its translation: CASSLDSSNQPQHF.

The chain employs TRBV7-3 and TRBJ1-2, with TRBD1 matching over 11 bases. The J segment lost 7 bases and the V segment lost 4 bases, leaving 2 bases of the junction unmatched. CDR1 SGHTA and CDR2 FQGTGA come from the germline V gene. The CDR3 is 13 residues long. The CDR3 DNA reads TGTGCCAGCAGCTCGGACAGGGGGCTTGGCTACACCTTC. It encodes CASSSDRGLGYTF.

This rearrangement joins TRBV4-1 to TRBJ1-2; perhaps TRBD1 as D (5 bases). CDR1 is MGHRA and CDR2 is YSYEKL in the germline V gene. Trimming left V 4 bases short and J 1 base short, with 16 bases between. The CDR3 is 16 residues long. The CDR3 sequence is CASSPLGGALNYGYTF. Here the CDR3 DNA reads TGCGCCAGCAGCCCCCTAGGCGGGGCTCTTAACTATGGCTACACCTTC.